This T cell receptor beta chain emerged from a study of shared clonotypes between healthy human individuals. Sequenced by immunoSEQ multiplex PCR; TCRdb stores in-frame clones only, minus some. The sample yields about 2.1 million clones, about 93% seen once. Positively selected for CCR7, the CD45RO-negative cells used as naive CD8 cells excluded terminally differentiated effector memory CD45RA+ cells. This CDR3 spans 13 amino acids. The germline CDR1 and CDR2 sequences are MNHEY and SMNVEV (reference sequence). The V end lost 5 bases, the J end lost 0 bases, and 5 bases lay between the germline ends.

The chain recombines TRBV27 with TRBJ1-5, with D uncertain. The clonotype originates from a man aged 18 to 30 in good health. Some clones in this sample may be carry-over from other donors' samples. The material sequenced was naive CD8+ T cells from PBMCs. The CDR3 loop is CASSKDSNQPQHF. DNA for the CDR3: TGTGCCAGCAGTAAGGATAGCAATCAGCCCCAGCATTTT.